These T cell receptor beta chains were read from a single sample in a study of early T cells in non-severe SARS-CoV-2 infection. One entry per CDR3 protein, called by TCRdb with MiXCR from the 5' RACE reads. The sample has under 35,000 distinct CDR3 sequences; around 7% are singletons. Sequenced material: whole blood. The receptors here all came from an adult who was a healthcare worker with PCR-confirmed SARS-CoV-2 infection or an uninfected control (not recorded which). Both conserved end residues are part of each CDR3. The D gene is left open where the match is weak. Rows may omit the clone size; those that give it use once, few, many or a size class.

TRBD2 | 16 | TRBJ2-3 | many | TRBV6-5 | TGTGCCAGCAACAAGCTCGGGGGGGCCTTCACAGATACGCAGTATTTT | CASNKLGGAFTDTQYF
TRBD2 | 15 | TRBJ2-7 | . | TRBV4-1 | TGCGCCAGCAGCCAAGGACTAGCGGGCATGGGTGAGCAGTACTTC | CASSQGLAGMGEQYF
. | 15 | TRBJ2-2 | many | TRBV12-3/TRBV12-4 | TGTGCCAGCAGTTCAGCTTTTCAGAACACCGGGGAGCTGTTTTTT | CASSSAFQNTGELFF
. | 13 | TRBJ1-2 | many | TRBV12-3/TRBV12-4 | TGTGCCAGCAGTTTCGGGGTTTCCCATGGCTACACCTTC | CASSFGVSHGYTF
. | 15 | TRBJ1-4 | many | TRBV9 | TGTGCCAGCAGCGCAGACAGTTCAACTAATGAAAAACTGTTTTTT | CASSADSSTNEKLFF
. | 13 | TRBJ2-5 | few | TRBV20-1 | TGCAGTGCCCAAATTATGATAGAGAAAGCCCAGTACTTC | CSAQIMIEKAQYF
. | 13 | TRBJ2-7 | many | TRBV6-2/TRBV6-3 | TGTGCCAGCAGTCTAGCGACGGGGTACGAGCAGTACTTC | CASSLATGYEQYF
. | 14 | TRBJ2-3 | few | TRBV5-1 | TGCGCCAGCAGTTACGGACAGTCCACAGATACGCAGTATTTT | CASSYGQSTDTQYF
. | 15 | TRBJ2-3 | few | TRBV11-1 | TGTGCCAGCAGCCACCGACGCGGAGACACAGATACGCAGTATTTT | CASSHRRGDTDTQYF
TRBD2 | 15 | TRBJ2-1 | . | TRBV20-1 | TGCAGTGCTGTCGTAGCGGGAGGTGTCTACAATGAGCAGTTCTTC | CSAVVAGGVYNEQFF
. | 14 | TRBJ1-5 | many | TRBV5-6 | TGTGCCAGCAGCTTGGTTGGTAGCAATCAGCCCCAGCATTTT | CASSLVGSNQPQHF
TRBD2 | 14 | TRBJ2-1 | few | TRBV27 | TGTGCCAGCAGTTCTAGCGGGAGGGGCAATGAGCAGTTCTTC | CASSSSGRGNEQFF
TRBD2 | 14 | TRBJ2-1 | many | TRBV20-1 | TGCAGTGCTACCAGACTAGCGGGAACAAGGGAGCAGTTCTTC | CSATRLAGTREQFF
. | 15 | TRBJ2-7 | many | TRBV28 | TGTGCCAGCAGATCCGGGACCGCATTCACCCACGAGCAGTACTTC | CASRSGTAFTHEQYF
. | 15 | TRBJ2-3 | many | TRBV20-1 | TGCAGTGCCAAACCGCGGGGCAGTTGGGCAGATACGCAGTATTTT | CSAKPRGSWADTQYF
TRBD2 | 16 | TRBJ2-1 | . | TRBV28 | TGTGCCAGCAGTTTATCAGGGACTAGGTCGTTGAGTGAGCAGTTCTTC | CASSLSGTRSLSEQFF
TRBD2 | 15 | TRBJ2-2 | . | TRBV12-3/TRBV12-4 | TGTGCCAGCAGTTTACAGACGGGGGGCACCGGGGAGCTGTTTTTT | CASSLQTGGTGELFF
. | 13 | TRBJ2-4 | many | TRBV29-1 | TGCAGCGTCACCACCCCAGAGACAACCGACCTTTACTTC | CSVTTPETTDLYF
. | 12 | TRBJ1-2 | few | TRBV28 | TGTGCCAGCAGTTTTGGACACTATGGCTACACCTTC | CASSFGHYGYTF
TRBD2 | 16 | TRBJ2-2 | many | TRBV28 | TGTGCCAGCAGTTTGACTAGCGGGAGAGGGACCGGGGAGCTGTTTTTT | CASSLTSGRGTGELFF
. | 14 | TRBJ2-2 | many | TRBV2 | TGTGCCAGCAGTGATTCTTTGTGGACCGGGGAGCTGTTTTTT | CASSDSLWTGELFF
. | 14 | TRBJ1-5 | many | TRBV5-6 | TGTGCCAGCAGCTTACGGGCGGCTAATCAGCCCCAGCATTTT | CASSLRAANQPQHF
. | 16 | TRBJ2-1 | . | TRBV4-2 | TGTGCCAGCAGCCGCCTAGCAGCGCCTACCTACAATGAGCAGTTCTTC | CASSRLAAPTYNEQFF
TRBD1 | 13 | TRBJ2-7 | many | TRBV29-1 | TGCAGCGTTGACGGGACAGGGACTAACGAGCAGTACTTC | CSVDGTGTNEQYF
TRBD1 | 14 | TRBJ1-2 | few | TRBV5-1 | TGCGCCAGCAGCGGGGACAGCCGTAACTATGGCTACACCTTC | CASSGDSRNYGYTF
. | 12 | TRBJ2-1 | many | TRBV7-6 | TGTGCCAGCAGCTCCGCAGGGGATGAGCAGTTCTTC | CASSSAGDEQFF
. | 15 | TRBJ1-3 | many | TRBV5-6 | TGTGCCAGCAGCTTGCCGGACAGCTCTGGAAACACCATATATTTT | CASSLPDSSGNTIYF
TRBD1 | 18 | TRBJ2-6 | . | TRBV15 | TGTGCCACCAGCAGAGCCCAGGGGGCGACCTCTGGGGCCAACGTCCTGACTTTC | CATSRAQGATSGANVLTF
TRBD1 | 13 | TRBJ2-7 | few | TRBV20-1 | TGCAGCCAGCTGGGACAGGGTCCGTACGAGCAGTACTTC | CSQLGQGPYEQYF
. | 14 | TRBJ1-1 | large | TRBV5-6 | TGTGCCAGCAGCTTGGACAGGGCGAACACTGAAGCTTTCTTT | CASSLDRANTEAFF
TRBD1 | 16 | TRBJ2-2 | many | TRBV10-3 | TGTGCCATCAGCCCAGGGACAGACCTTAACACCGGGGAGCTGTTTTTT | CAISPGTDLNTGELFF
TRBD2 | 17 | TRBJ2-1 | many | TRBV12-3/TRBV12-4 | TGTGCCAGCAGTCCAACGGGAGGGAAACGGCTCTACAATGAGCAGTTCTTC | CASSPTGGKRLYNEQFF
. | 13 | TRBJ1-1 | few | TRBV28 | TGTGCCAGCAGTTTCATGATGAACACTGAAGCTTTCTTT | CASSFMMNTEAFF
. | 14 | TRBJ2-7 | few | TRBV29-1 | TGCAGCGTTCTCCTCGGGACAATCTCCTACGAGCAGTACTTC | CSVLLGTISYEQYF
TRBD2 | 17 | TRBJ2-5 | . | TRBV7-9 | TGTGCCAGCAGCTTAGCGCACGGCGGGAGGTTGGAAGAGACCCAGTACTTC | CASSLAHGGRLEETQYF
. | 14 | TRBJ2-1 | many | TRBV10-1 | TGCGCCAGCAAACGGGATTCCAAAGTCAATGAGCAGTTCTTC | CASKRDSKVNEQFF
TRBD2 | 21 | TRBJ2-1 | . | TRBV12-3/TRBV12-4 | TGTGCCAGCAGTTTTTTCGGGGTCCCGGGACTAGCGGGAGTGGGAGGCAATGAGCAGTTCTTC | CASSFFGVPGLAGVGGNEQFF
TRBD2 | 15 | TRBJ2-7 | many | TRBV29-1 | TGCAGTTTTGGAAACGGCGGGAGAAGCTCCTACGAGCAGTACTTC | CSFGNGGRSSYEQYF
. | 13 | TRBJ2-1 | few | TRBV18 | TGTGCCAGCTCACCGGGACTCGACAATGAGCAGTTCTTC | CASSPGLDNEQFF
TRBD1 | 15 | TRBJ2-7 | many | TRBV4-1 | TGCGCCAGCAGCCAAGCGCAGACAGGGGGATACGAGCAGTACTTC | CASSQAQTGGYEQYF
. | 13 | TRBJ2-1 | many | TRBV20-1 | TGCAGCCCCTACGATCTCTCCTACAATGAGCAGTTCTTC | CSPYDLSYNEQFF
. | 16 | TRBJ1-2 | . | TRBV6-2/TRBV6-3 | TGTGCCACCATTCACCCACAGGTCCATCTTGTATATGGCTACACCTTC | CATIHPQVHLVYGYTF
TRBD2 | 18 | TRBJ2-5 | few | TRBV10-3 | TGTGCCATCAGTCGATCGCGAACCGGGACTAGCGCCCAAGAGACCCAGTACTTC | CAISRSRTGTSAQETQYF
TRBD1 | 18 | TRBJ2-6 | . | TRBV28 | TGTGCCAGCAGTTTAAAGGGGGACAGGGGGTCCGTTTCCCACGTCCTGACTTTC | CASSLKGDRGSVSHVLTF
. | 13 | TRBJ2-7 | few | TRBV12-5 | TGTGCTAGTGGTTTGGCCCCCTCTCGTGGGCGGTACTTC | CASGLAPSRGRYF
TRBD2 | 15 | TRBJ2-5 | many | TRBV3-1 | TGTGCCAGCAGCCGAGCCCGACTAGCGGAAGAGACCCAGTACTTC | CASSRARLAEETQYF
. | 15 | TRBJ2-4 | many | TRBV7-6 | TGTGCCAGCAGTCAAGGGGCCCAAAAGGGGAACATTCAGTACTTC | CASSQGAQKGNIQYF
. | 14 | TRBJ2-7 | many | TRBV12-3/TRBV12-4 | TGTGCCAGCAGTTTAACGGGTTTAGAGGGCGAGCAGTACTTC | CASSLTGLEGEQYF
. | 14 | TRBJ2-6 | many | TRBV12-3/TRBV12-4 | TGTGCCAGCAGTCCAGGGGCTGGGGCCAACGTCCTGACTTTC | CASSPGAGANVLTF
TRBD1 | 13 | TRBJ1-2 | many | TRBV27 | TGTGCCAGCAGGGACACAGGGGGACGTGGCTACACCTTC | CASRDTGGRGYTF
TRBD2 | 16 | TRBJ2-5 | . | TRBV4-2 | TGTGCCAGCAGCCAGGGGAGCGGGAGGGCCGGAGAGACCCAGTACTTC | CASSQGSGRAGETQYF
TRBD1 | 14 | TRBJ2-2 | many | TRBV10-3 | TGTGCCATCAGTGACAGGGGGCCCACCGGGGAGCTGTTTTTT | CAISDRGPTGELFF
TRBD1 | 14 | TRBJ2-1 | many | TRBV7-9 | TGTGCCAGCAGCTTAGAGTCAGGGGGCAATGAGCAGTTCTTC | CASSLESGGNEQFF
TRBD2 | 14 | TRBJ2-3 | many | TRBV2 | TGTGCCAGCAGTGCTAGCGGGAGATCAGATACGCAGTATTTT | CASSASGRSDTQYF
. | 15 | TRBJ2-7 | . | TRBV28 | TGTGCCAGCAGTTTAAGGAGCCCTTTCTCCTACGAGCAGTACTTC | CASSLRSPFSYEQYF
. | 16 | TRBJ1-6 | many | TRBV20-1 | TGCAGTGCGGTGCCGGAGCTCGGGAGTTATAATTCACCCCTCCACTTT | CSAVPELGSYNSPLHF
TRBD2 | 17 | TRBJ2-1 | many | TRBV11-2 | TGTGCCAGCAGCTTATTGTGGGTGACTAGCGGAAAAAATGAGCAGTTCTTC | CASSLLWVTSGKNEQFF